This T cell receptor beta chain originates from a study of prognosis after radiotherapy for stage I lung cancer. Genomic DNA served as the source from which two-round multiplex PCR generated TCR beta CDR3 amplicons. Individual primers that were specific to each TRBV and TRBJ gene served in first-round PCR. TCRdb independently ran MiXCR on the multiplex PCR reads; one entry per CDR3 protein. The data hold over 45,000 distinct CDR3 sequences, with about 26% observed a single time. Germline CDR1 reads MNHEY; CDR2 reads SVGAGI. The ends were cut back, 4 bases at V and 7 bases at J, with 13 bases in the middle. The CDR3 loop spans 14 amino acids. This clonotype was picked up many times.

The sequences come from PBMCs, collected before or after stereotactic body radiation therapy (not recorded which). The gene calls are TRBV6-5 and TRBJ2-2; D may be TRBD1 (6 bases). The origin of this receptor is a donor over 45 with non-small cell lung cancer. CDR3 in DNA: TGTGCCAGCAGTTTTATGGGGGCCGGCGGGGAGCTGTTTTTT. Its translation: CASSFMGAGGELFF.